Below, 24 T cell receptor beta chains from the same sample are listed, as sequenced in a study of shared clonotypes between healthy human individuals. Repertoires were generated with immunoSEQ multiplex PCR, while TCRdb's copy carries only in-frame clones and drops some. The sample lists 550,000 to 650,000 clones; roughly 95% were seen once. Selected positively for CCR7 and CD45RO-negative, naive CD8 cells excluded terminally differentiated effector memory CD45RA+ cells. The sample comprised naive CD8+ T cells sorted from blood. These receptors originate from a woman between 25 and 40 years old in good health.

Note on this clone: Sequence at one end of the junction differs from germline and may be a read error. CDR3 protein: CASRGSTTFSPIF. The CDR3 region has the DNA TGTGCCAGCAGGGGGAGTACGACATTTTCCCCTATCTTC. V and J are TRBV7-9 and TRBJ2-1; D possibly corresponds to TRBD2 (5 bases). CDR1 and CDR2 from the germline V gene are SEHNR and FQNEAQ (reference sequence). This CDR3 region has 13 residues.

CDR3 in amino acids: CAWGGGSYEQYF. As DNA, the CDR3 is TGTGCCTGGGGCGGGGGCAGCTACGAGCAGTACTTC. The V gene is TRBV30, the J gene TRBJ2-7; D perhaps matches TRBD2 (7 bases). V gave up 5 bases and J gave up 3 bases, with 11 bases separating them. Germline V gene data show CDR1 as GTSNPN and CDR2 as SVGIG (reference sequence). The length of the CDR3 is 12 residues.

This chain links TRBV9 with TRBJ1-4, with 9 nucleotides matching TRBD1. V shed 0 bases, J shed 8 bases, and the junction held 2 bases outside the gene matches. Germline CDR1 is SGDLS and CDR2 is YYNGEE. The CDR3 has 14 residues. CDR3: CASSVGTGAEKLFF. CDR3 DNA: TGTGCCAGCAGCGTAGGGACAGGGGCCGAAAAACTGTTTTTT.

The chain is built from TRBV5-6 and TRBJ2-5, with D hard to call. Germline CDR1 SGHDT, CDR2 YYEEEE. The CDR3 spans 13 residues. V gave up 0 bases and J gave up 0 bases, with 3 bases separating them. The CDR3 DNA sequence: TGTGCCAGCAGCTTGGACGACCAAGAGACCCAGTACTTC. It translates to CASSLDDQETQYF.

The chain uses TRBV7-7 and TRBJ2-2, with 10 bases that match TRBD2. Per germline, CDR1 SSHAT and CDR2 FNYEAQ (reference sequence). The CDR3 has 16 residues. The V segment lost 1 base and the J segment 4 bases; nucleotides outside the gene matches: 3. The chain's CDR3 is CASSLELAGSTGELFF. The CDR3 DNA is TGTGCCAGCAGCTTAGAACTAGCGGGAAGCACCGGGGAGCTGTTTTTT.

In the case of this clone: The sample contains more than one DNA sequence encoding this CDR3. This chain connects TRBV13 to TRBJ2-5; 7 bases are a match to TRBD1. Germline CDR1 PRHDT, CDR2 FYEKMQ (reference sequence). The length of the CDR3 is 13 residues. V lost 5 bases and J lost 4; bases outside the gene matches: 4. The CDR3 protein is CASSPRTGETQYF. In DNA, the CDR3 is TGTGCCAGCAGCCCCCGGACAGGAGAGACCCAGTACTTC.

The chain combines TRBV27 with TRBJ2-2, with TRBD2 matching over 9 bases. Trimming at V came to 7 bases and at J to 4 bases, leaving 16 bases not matched to a gene. Germline-derived CDR1 and CDR2 are MNHEY and SMNVEV (reference sequence). The CDR3 runs 18 residues. The CDR3 protein is CASTDGVAGVSGTGELFF. In DNA form, the CDR3 reads TGTGCCAGCACCGACGGGGTAGCGGGAGTCTCGGGCACCGGGGAGCTGTTTTTT.

The chain combines TRBV9 with TRBJ1-1; D is possibly TRBD1 (5 bases). Between the trimmed V and J ends, which lost 4 bases and 8 bases, there was a span of 18 bases. Looked up from germline, CDR1 is SGDLS and CDR2 is YYNGEE. The CDR3 runs to 14 residues. CDR3 nucleotides: TGTGCCAGCAGCCCCGGGGCCTCGGAATTGGAAGCTTTCTTT. Its translation: CASSPGASELEAFF. The whole variable domain, remainder taken from reference TRBV9 and TRBJ1-1, is DSGVTQTPKHLITATGQRVTLRCSPRSGDLSVYWYQQSLDQGLQFLIQYYNGEERAKGNILERFSAQQFPDLHSELNLSSLELGDSALYFCASSPGASELEAFFGQGTRLTVV.

This chain's CDR3 is CASYPGADTEAFF. In nucleotides, the CDR3 is TGTGCCAGTTACCCAGGGGCGGACACTGAAGCTTTCTTT. The rearrangement links TRBV2 to TRBJ1-1, with D possibly matching TRBD1 (6 bases). Trimming left V 9 bases short and J 3 bases short, with 14 bases between. Germline V gene data show CDR1 as SNHLY and CDR2 as FYNNEI. The CDR3 runs 13 residues.

The chain joins TRBV2 to TRBJ2-1, with D perhaps TRBD2 (5 bases). The CDR3 is made up of 12 amino acids. The ends were cut back, 7 bases at V and 8 bases at J, with 12 bases in the middle. Germline V gene sequence: CDR1 SNHLY, CDR2 FYNNEI. This chain's CDR3 is CASNRPRDEQFF. CDR3 nucleotide sequence: TGTGCCAGCAACCGCCCGCGGGATGAGCAGTTCTTC.

The table lists this clone with a count of one. The CDR3 reads CASSLFTGLTEAFF. Here the CDR3 DNA reads TGTGCCAGCAGTTTATTTACAGGGTTGACTGAAGCTTTCTTT. The chain is built from TRBV28 and TRBJ1-1, with a tentative D call TRBD1 (6 bases). The CDR3 extends over 14 amino acids. Germline loops: CDR1 MDHEN, CDR2 SYDVKM. The ends were cut back, 1 base at V and 5 bases at J, with 11 bases in the middle.

This chain connects TRBV9 to TRBJ2-1; 7 nucleotides agree with TRBD1. The germline CDR1 and CDR2 sequences are SGDLS and YYNGEE. This CDR3 has 16 amino acids. J lost 3 bases, V lost 3 bases, and 9 bases had no gene match. The CDR3 spells CASSANMGQHYNEQFF. CDR3 DNA sequence: TGTGCCAGCAGCGCCAACATGGGACAGCACTACAATGAGCAGTTCTTC.

This sequence joins TRBV7-2 and TRBJ2-7; D may be TRBD2 (6 bases). The length of the CDR3 is 15 residues. The germline V and J ends were trimmed by 0 bases and 3 bases, with 12 bases remaining between them. Per the germline V gene, CDR1 is SGHTA and CDR2 is FQGNSA. This CDR3 reads CASSLATREVYEQYF. The CDR3 DNA sequence: TGTGCCAGCAGCTTAGCAACAAGGGAGGTCTACGAGCAGTACTTC.

The chain is built from TRBV11-2 and TRBJ1-1; D call uncertain. Trimming removed 2 bases at V and 4 bases at J, with 8 bases between. There are 13 residues in the CDR3. Germline CDR1 reads SGHAT; CDR2 reads FQNNGV. The CDR3 nucleotides read TGTGCCAGCAGCTTACCCAGTTTCACTGAAGCTTTCTTT. Translated, it gives CASSLPSFTEAFF.

This sequence joins TRBV7-9 and TRBJ2-7, with D perhaps matching TRBD2 (5 bases). The CDR3 has 15 residues. Per germline, CDR1 SEHNR and CDR2 FQNEAQ (reference sequence). Trimming took off 7 bases at V and 0 bases at J, with 16 bases between the two ends. In DNA form, the CDR3 reads TGTGCCAGCACGACCGGGGAGAGGGTCTCCTACGAGCAGTACTTC. This gives the protein CASTTGERVSYEQYF.

J is TRBJ2-3 and V is TRBV9; D is tentatively TRBD1 or TRBD2 (6 bases each). This CDR3 spans 15 amino acids. With 0 bases removed from V and 3 bases from J, the gap between germline ends came to 11 bases. CDR1 SGDLS and CDR2 YYNGEE come from the germline V gene. CDR3 protein: CASSVDGGLTDTQYF. The CDR3 DNA is TGTGCCAGCAGCGTAGATGGGGGGCTGACAGATACGCAGTATTTT.

The V call is TRBV5-4, the J call TRBJ2-5; TRBD2 is a possible D gene (5 bases). The V end lost 4 bases, the J end lost 5 bases, and 15 bases lay between the germline ends. Germline V gives CDR1 SGHNT, CDR2 YYREEE (reference sequence). This CDR3 is built from 14 residues. The CDR3 here is CASSVEDLRETQYF. The CDR3 DNA reads TGTGCCAGCAGCGTGGAGGACCTCCGGGAGACCCAGTACTTC.

The chain employs TRBV14 and TRBJ2-3, with D possibly TRBD2 on 5 matching bases. The CDR3 totals 18 residues. Between the trimmed V and J ends, which lost 1 base and 4 bases, there was a span of 21 bases. Per the germline V gene, CDR1 is SGHDN and CDR2 is FVKESK. The DNA of the CDR3 is TGTGCCAGCAGCCAAGTGCGCCGTGGGAGCGGTAGGGCAGATACGCAGTATTTT. Its translation: CASSQVRRGSGRADTQYF. The full variable domain, completed using reference TRBV14 and TRBJ2-3, is EAGVTQFPSHSVIEKGQTVTLRCDPISGHDNLYWYRRVMGKEIKFLLHFVKESKQDESGMPNNRFLAERTGGTYSTLKVQPAELEDSGVYFCASSQVRRGSGRADTQYFGPGTRLTVL.

The genes are TRBV27 and TRBJ1-5; the D gene is possibly TRBD1 (5 bases). V was pared by 5 bases and J by 0 bases, with 14 bases between. Germline assignment: CDR1 MNHEY and CDR2 SMNVEV (reference sequence). CDR3 size: 16 residues. The CDR3 here is CASSRDGGNSNQPQHF. The CDR3 region has the DNA TGTGCCAGCAGTCGGGACGGTGGAAATAGCAATCAGCCCCAGCATTTT.

The count of this clone is one. V gene TRBV28 combines with J gene TRBJ1-5; no definite D call. The CDR3 has 13 residues. Germline V lookup: CDR1 MDHEN, CDR2 SYDVKM. Deletions cut 5 bases from V and 7 bases from J, with 12 bases between. In nucleotides, the CDR3 is TGTGCCAGCAGTGCTTACAGATCCCAGCCCCAGCATTTT. Translated: CASSAYRSQPQHF. The whole variable domain, remainder taken from reference TRBV28 and TRBJ1-5, is DVKVTQSSRYLVKRTGEKVFLECVQDMDHENMFWYRQDPGLGLRLIYFSYDVKMKEKGDIPEGYSVSREKKERFSLILESASTNQTSMYLCASSAYRSQPQHFGDGTRLSIL.

The gene calls are TRBV10-1 and TRBJ2-1, with 8 nucleotides matching TRBD2. This CDR3 spans 15 amino acids. Germline trimming cut 3 bases from V and 2 bases from J; bases unmatched to any gene: 3. Per the germline V gene, CDR1 is WNHNN and CDR2 is SYGVQD (reference sequence). For the CDR3, the DNA is TGCGCCAGCAGTGACGGGAGGGGAACCTACAATGAGCAGTTCTTC. Translated, it gives CASSDGRGTYNEQFF.

V is TRBV5-6 and J is TRBJ2-6; possible D gene TRBD1, 5 bases. Trimming left V 6 bases short and J 0 bases short, with 10 bases between. Germline values: CDR1 SGHDT, CDR2 YYEEEE. CDR3 length: 15 residues. The CDR3 DNA is TGTGCCAGCACAATGCAGGGCTCTGGGGCCAACGTCCTGACTTTC. Translated: CASTMQGSGANVLTF.

The gene calls are TRBV7-6 and TRBJ2-1; 7 bases map to TRBD2. This CDR3 spans 12 amino acids. Germline V gene lookup returns CDR1 SGHVS and CDR2 FNYEAQ. Losses at the gene ends were 4 bases for V and 10 bases for J; bases not matched to a gene: 4. The CDR3 here is CASSYHGGEQFF. Written as DNA, the CDR3 is TGTGCCAGCAGCTACCACGGGGGGGAGCAGTTCTTC.

This chain uses TRBV5-4 with TRBJ2-1, with D hard to call. The CDR3 is made up of 13 amino acids. V lost 9 bases and J lost 0, with 10 bases in between. Looked up from germline, CDR1 is SGHNT and CDR2 is YYREEE (reference sequence). CDR3 sequence: CATRTDSYNEQFF. The CDR3, as DNA: TGTGCCACCAGGACGGACTCCTACAATGAGCAGTTCTTC.